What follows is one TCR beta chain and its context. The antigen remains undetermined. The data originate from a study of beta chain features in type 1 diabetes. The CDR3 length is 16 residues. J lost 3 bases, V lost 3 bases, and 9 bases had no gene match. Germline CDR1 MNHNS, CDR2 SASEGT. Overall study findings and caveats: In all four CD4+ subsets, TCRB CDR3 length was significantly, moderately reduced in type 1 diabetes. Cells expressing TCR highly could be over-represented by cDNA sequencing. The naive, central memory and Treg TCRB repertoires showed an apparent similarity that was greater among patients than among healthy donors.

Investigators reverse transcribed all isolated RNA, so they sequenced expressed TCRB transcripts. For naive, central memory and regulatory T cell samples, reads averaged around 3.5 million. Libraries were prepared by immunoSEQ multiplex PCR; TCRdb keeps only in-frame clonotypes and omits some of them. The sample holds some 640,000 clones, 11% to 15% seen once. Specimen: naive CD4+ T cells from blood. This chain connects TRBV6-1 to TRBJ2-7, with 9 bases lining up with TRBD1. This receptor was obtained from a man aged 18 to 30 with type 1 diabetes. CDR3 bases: TGTGCCAGCAGTGACCGCCGGGACAGGGCGAACTACGAGCAGTACTTC. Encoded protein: CASSDRRDRANYEQYF.